The T cell receptor beta chain described here comes from a study of human T cells and chemical hapten exposure. On the study more broadly: The use of 2% DPC on around 2 cm by around 2 cm of upper inner arm skin constituted sensitization. Read at 6 days, the patch tests placed 0.01% DPC on the upper back. Study-level points and caveats: The presence of alopecia in the donors means their immune response may differ from healthy people's.

TCRdb reanalysed the RACE reads using MiXCR and keeps one entry per CDR3 protein. The data contain 150,000 to 200,000 distinct CDR3 sequences, 14% of them singletons. This CDR3 spans 18 amino acids. V was trimmed by 0 bases and J by 1 base, leaving 16 bases between them. CDR1 and CDR2 from the germline V gene are LGHNA and YSLEER. Time point: patch test 1, 2 weeks after DPC sensitization. This sample's treatment: therapeutic diphenylcyclopropenone sensitization with weekly scalp DPC. Total RNA was isolated from unfractionated whole blood. This clonotype was observed a handful of times. Antigen unknown. This sample comprised whole blood, obtained in connection with sensitization to the hapten diphenylcyclopropenone (DPC). The source is a woman younger than 45 with alopecia areata. Some clones in this sample may be carry-over from other donors' samples. The chain has TRBV4-3 and TRBJ2-1; D remains unclear. The CDR3 spells CASSQDPRAASSYNEQFF. CDR3 bases: TGCGCCAGCAGCCAAGATCCCAGAGCAGCCAGTTCCTACAATGAGCAGTTCTTC.